The 25 T cell receptor beta chains in this list originate from one sample, sequenced in a study of blood T cell repertoires in COVID-19. Here immunoSEQ multiplex PCR was the method, and the copy in TCRdb shows in-frame clones only, minus some. The sample holds roughly 150,000 clones, approximately 93% seen once. Source material: peripheral blood. Receptors were obtained from a woman aged 55-70 years with COVID-19, enrolled during active disease.

V gene TRBV5-1 combines with J gene TRBJ2-2; D perhaps matches TRBD1 (6 bases). This CDR3 has 15 amino acids. Germline V gene lookup returns CDR1 SGHRS and CDR2 YFSETQ. Trimming removed 4 bases from V and 3 bases from J, with 13 bases in between. CDR3 region: CASSSGGPHTGELFF. CDR3 nucleotides: TGCGCCAGCAGCAGTGGGGGCCCCCACACCGGGGAGCTGTTTTTT.

V is TRBV9 and J is TRBJ2-1, with D possibly matching TRBD2 (5 bases). Germline lookup yields CDR1 SGDLS and CDR2 YYNGEE. V gave up 0 bases and J gave up 4 bases, with 11 bases separating them. This CDR3 region has 15 residues. CDR3 DNA: TGTGCCAGCAGCGTAGCTAGCCGCATATACAATGAGCAGTTCTTC. The encoded protein is CASSVASRIYNEQFF.

This sequence joins TRBV5-1 and TRBJ2-7, with TRBD2 identical over 10 bases. This CDR3 has 18 residues. V gave up 4 bases and J gave up 0 bases; unmatched junction bases: 13. Per the germline V gene, CDR1 is SGHRS and CDR2 is YFSETQ. As DNA, the CDR3 is TGCGCCAGCAGCCCGATGTCCCTAACTAGCGGGGTCTCCTACGAGCAGTACTTC. This encodes CASSPMSLTSGVSYEQYF.

The V and J genes are TRBV4-2 and TRBJ2-7, with D uncertain. Germline CDR1 is LGHNA and CDR2 is YNFKEQ. This CDR3 spans 16 amino acids. Trimming stripped 0 bases from V and 4 bases from J, with 16 bases between. CDR3 DNA sequence: TGTGCCAGCAGCCAAGATGTGTCGATAGCTGGGTACGAGCAGTACTTC. It is translated as CASSQDVSIAGYEQYF.

The rearrangement uses TRBV5-4 and TRBJ2-3; D is ambiguous. The length of the CDR3 is 13 residues. The germline V and J ends were trimmed by 2 bases and 0 bases, with 4 bases remaining between them. In germline, CDR1 is SGHNT, CDR2 YYREEE (reference sequence). The CDR3: CASSFPSTDTQYF. The CDR3 region has the DNA TGTGCCAGCAGCTTCCCAAGCACAGATACGCAGTATTTT.

The chain employs TRBV3-1 (or the pseudogene TRBV3-2) and TRBJ2-2, with a tentative D call TRBD1 (5 bases). Germline V gene data show CDR1 as LGHDT and CDR2 as YNNKEL (reference sequence). The CDR3 sequence is 15 residues long. Trimming removed 2 bases from V and 0 bases from J, with 7 bases in between. This chain's CDR3 is CASSQQGTNTGELFF. The CDR3 coding sequence is TGTGCCAGCAGCCAACAGGGAACGAACACCGGGGAGCTGTTTTTT.

The chain uses TRBV19 and TRBJ2-2; TRBD2 aligns across 13 bases. The trim removed 6 bases at V and 5 bases at J, leaving 6 bases unmatched. The CDR3 extends over 16 amino acids. CDR1 is LNHDA and CDR2 is SQIVND in the germline V gene (reference sequence). CDR3 in amino acids: CASRKLAGGPTGELFF. CDR3 coding DNA: TGTGCCAGTAGGAAACTAGCGGGGGGGCCGACCGGGGAGCTGTTTTTT. Variable domain in full (rest from reference TRBV19 and TRBJ2-2): DGGITQSPKYLFRKEGQNVTLSCEQNLNHDAMYWYRQDPGQGLRLIYYSQIVNDFQKGDIAEGYSVSREKKESFPLTVTSAQKNPTAFYLCASRKLAGGPTGELFFGEGSRLTVL.

The rearrangement uses TRBV7-8 and TRBJ1-2; maybe TRBD1 (6 bases). CDR3 size: 13 residues. Trimming shortened V by 3 bases and J by 2 bases, and 7 bases separated the two germline ends. Germline CDR1 is SGHVS and CDR2 is FQNEAQ. Written as DNA, the CDR3 is TGTGCCAGCAGCTTTCAGGGGAACTATGGCTACACCTTC. Its translation: CASSFQGNYGYTF.

The V and J genes are TRBV5-1 and TRBJ2-1, with 12 bases matching TRBD1. The CDR3 has 20 residues. The germline CDR1 and CDR2 sequences are SGHRS and YFSETQ. V was pared by 5 bases and J by 0 bases, with 15 bases of the junction left unmatched. The DNA for the CDR3 is TGCGCCAGCAGTACCAACCCGGGACAGGGGGCCTCCGGCTCCTACAATGAGCAGTTCTTC. It is translated as CASSTNPGQGASGSYNEQFF. Together with reference TRBV5-1 and TRBJ2-1, the CDR3 gives the full variable domain: KAGVTQTPRYLIKTRGQQVTLSCSPISGHRSVSWYQQTPGQGLQFLFEYFSETQRNKGNFPGRFSGRQFSNSRSEMNVSTLELGDSALYLCASSTNPGQGASGSYNEQFFGPGTRLTVL.

The chain couples TRBV5-4 to TRBJ2-5, with 12 positions matching TRBD2. CDR3 size: 17 residues. Trimming cost V 0 bases and J 5 bases; bases outside gene matches: 8. CDR1 is SGHNT and CDR2 is YYREEE in the germline V gene (reference sequence). The DNA of the CDR3 is TGTGCCAGCAGCTTGGATGGGCTAGCGGGGGGGTCGGAGACCCAGTACTTC. It codes for CASSLDGLAGGSETQYF.

The chain is built from TRBV7-9 and TRBJ1-2; 7 bases agree with TRBD1. Germline V gene sequence: CDR1 SEHNR, CDR2 FQNEAQ (reference sequence). V was pared by 6 bases and J by 3 bases, with 10 bases of the junction left unmatched. This CDR3 spans 15 amino acids. The CDR3 coding sequence is TGTGCCAGCAGTTCCGGACAGGAACTGGACTATGGCTACACCTTC. This gives the protein CASSSGQELDYGYTF.

The genes are TRBV30 and TRBJ1-5, with 7 bases identical to TRBD1. CDR1 GTSNPN and CDR2 SVGIG come from the germline V gene (reference sequence). The CDR3 extends over 16 amino acids. The trim removed 1 base at V and 0 bases at J, leaving 6 bases unmatched. In DNA, the CDR3 is TGTGCCTGGAGTGCCCCGGGACAGCATAGCAATCAGCCCCAGCATTTT. Translated: CAWSAPGQHSNQPQHF.

V gene TRBV11-2 combines with J gene TRBJ1-1, with D possibly matching TRBD1 (6 bases). CDR3 size: 14 residues. In germline, CDR1 is SGHAT, CDR2 FQNNGV. Trimming left V 5 bases short and J 6 bases short, with 16 bases between. In nucleotides, the CDR3 is TGTGCCAGCAGCCCACAGGGAGCGGAGTCTGAAGCTTTCTTT. Protein: CASSPQGAESEAFF.

The chain employs TRBV6-2 or TRBV6-3 and TRBJ1-5, with a weak D call TRBD1 (5 bases). This CDR3 region has 17 residues. Germline V gene sequence: CDR1 MNHEY, CDR2 SVGEGT. V lost 4 bases, J lost 1 base, and 17 bases lay in between. CDR3 region: CASSFWGGKKSNQPQHF. The CDR3 DNA reads TGTGCCAGCAGTTTCTGGGGCGGGAAAAAAAGCAATCAGCCCCAGCATTTT.

In this sample, this clone turned up once. V and J are TRBV10-3 and TRBJ1-5; no clear D. Trimming took off 4 bases at V and 3 bases at J, with 7 bases between the two ends. The germline V gene encodes CDR1 ENHRY and CDR2 SYGVKD. The CDR3 loop spans 13 amino acids. The CDR3 sequence: CAISGGPNQPQHF. CDR3 bases: TGTGCCATCAGTGGCGGGCCCAATCAGCCCCAGCATTTT.

This clone was seen a few times. The V call is TRBV7-2, the J call TRBJ1-5, with 10 bases fitting TRBD1. This CDR3 is built from 15 residues. Germline V gene data show CDR1 as SGHTA and CDR2 as FQGNSA. The trim removed 0 bases at V and 7 bases at J, leaving 3 bases unmatched. CDR3 residues: CASSLATGGRQPQHF. The CDR3 DNA reads TGTGCCAGCAGCTTAGCGACAGGGGGCAGACAGCCCCAGCATTTT.

The chain recombines TRBV4-1 with TRBJ2-5; 7 bases line up with TRBD2. Germline trimming cut 8 bases from V and 1 base from J; bases unmatched to any gene: 10. Per germline, CDR1 MGHRA and CDR2 YSYEKL. The CDR3 contains 15 residues. The CDR3 loop is CASGGGLTSQETQYF. The CDR3 coding sequence is TGCGCCAGCGGTGGGGGACTAACAAGCCAAGAGACCCAGTACTTC.

The gene calls are TRBV5-1 and TRBJ1-1, with D possibly TRBD1 on 6 matching bases. Trimming cost V 4 bases and J 0 bases, with 13 bases left between them. Germline CDR1 reads SGHRS; CDR2 reads YFSETQ. This CDR3 has 15 residues. CDR3 nucleotide sequence: TGCGCCAGCAGCCCGGGGGGGCAGATGAACACTGAAGCTTTCTTT. Translating gives CASSPGGQMNTEAFF.

The chain combines TRBV4-2 with TRBJ1-1; TRBD1 is a possible D gene (5 bases). This CDR3 spans 16 amino acids. The V gene lost 0 bases and the J gene lost 4 bases, with 15 bases spanning the gap. CDR1 and CDR2 from the germline V gene are LGHNA and YNFKEQ. The CDR3 protein is CASSQDQGRLSTEAFF. In nucleotides, the CDR3 is TGTGCCAGCAGCCAAGATCAGGGCAGATTGAGCACTGAAGCTTTCTTT.

This chain connects TRBV15 to TRBJ1-4; D uncertain. The length of the CDR3 is 14 residues. Germline lookup yields CDR1 LNHNV and CDR2 YYDKDF (reference sequence). V dropped 1 base and J dropped 7 bases, with 10 bases sitting between them. CDR3 in amino acids: CATSRGFGVEKLFF. The CDR3 DNA sequence: TGTGCCACCAGCAGAGGGTTCGGGGTTGAAAAACTGTTTTTT.

This clone was seen repeatedly, ten times or more. Other DNA sequences in this sample translate to the same CDR3. The J gene is TRBJ1-2, the V gene TRBV18; a weak D match, TRBD1 (5 bases). Trimming removed 0 bases from V and 4 bases from J, with 9 bases in between. The CDR3 totals 14 residues. Per germline, CDR1 KGHSH and CDR2 LQKENI. CDR3 sequence reads: CASSPPTESYGYTF. DNA of the CDR3: TGTGCCAGCTCACCACCGACAGAATCCTATGGCTACACCTTC.

The chain carries TRBV5-1 and TRBJ1-4; 9 bases map to TRBD1. The trim removed 4 bases at V and 0 bases at J, leaving 4 bases unmatched. Germline CDR1 reads SGHRS; CDR2 reads YFSETQ. The CDR3 runs 16 residues. CDR3 sequence reads: CASSVGQGATNEKLFF. The CDR3 DNA sequence: TGCGCCAGCAGCGTGGGACAGGGTGCAACTAATGAAAAACTGTTTTTT.

This clone came up once. The chain couples TRBV4-1 to TRBJ2-7, with 9 nucleotides matching TRBD1. The CDR3 is 18 residues long. CDR1 is MGHRA and CDR2 is YSYEKL in the germline V gene. With V trimmed by 2 bases and J by 1 base, 12 bases remained unmatched. CDR3 sequence (DNA): TGCGCCAGCAGCCAATGGGCAGGGGGGACAGGGATGTCCTACGAGCAGTACTTC. This encodes CASSQWAGGTGMSYEQYF.

In this sample, this clone turned up once. This chain joins TRBV10-1 and TRBJ2-1, with D possibly matching TRBD1 (6 bases). Per germline, CDR1 WNHNN and CDR2 SYGVQD (reference sequence). V shed 2 bases and J shed 0 bases, with 11 bases lying between them. This CDR3 contains 16 residues. The chain's CDR3 is CASSEATGYSYNEQFF. CDR3 DNA: TGCGCCAGCAGTGAGGCAACAGGGTACTCCTACAATGAGCAGTTCTTC.

This rearrangement joins TRBV27 to TRBJ1-2; 7 nucleotides line up with TRBD1. The germline V gene encodes CDR1 MNHEY and CDR2 SMNVEV (reference sequence). V was clipped by 6 bases and J by 8 bases; unmatched bases: 15. There are 15 residues in the CDR3. The CDR3 is CASSITGGGLGGYTF. The CDR3 bases are TGTGCCAGCAGCATCACGGGAGGGGGCTTGGGAGGCTACACCTTC.